The T cell receptor beta chain under discussion was sequenced for a study of beta chain features in type 1 diabetes. CD45RO/CCR7/CD25/CD127/CD95/CD27 sorting isolated CD4+ naive, central memory, regulatory and stem cell-like memory cells. Isolated RNA was reverse transcribed in full, so expressed TCRB transcripts were sequenced. Profiling relied on immunoSEQ multiplex PCR, and the TCRdb table lists in-frame clones only, not all of them. The table includes about 900,000 clones, 15% to 20% detected once. This clone was seen a handful of times. Trimming cost V 5 bases and J 3 bases; bases outside gene matches: 7. Per the germline V gene, CDR1 is MDHEN and CDR2 is SYDVKM. The CDR3 totals 15 residues.

The rearrangement joins TRBV28 to TRBJ1-5; TRBD1 agrees at 7 bases. The source of this sequence is a woman under 30 in good health. The sequencing input was naive CD4+ T cells from blood. CDR3 nucleotides: TGTGCCAGCAGTACCGGGACAGCGATCAATCAGCCCCAGCATTTT. This translates into CASSTGTAINQPQHF.